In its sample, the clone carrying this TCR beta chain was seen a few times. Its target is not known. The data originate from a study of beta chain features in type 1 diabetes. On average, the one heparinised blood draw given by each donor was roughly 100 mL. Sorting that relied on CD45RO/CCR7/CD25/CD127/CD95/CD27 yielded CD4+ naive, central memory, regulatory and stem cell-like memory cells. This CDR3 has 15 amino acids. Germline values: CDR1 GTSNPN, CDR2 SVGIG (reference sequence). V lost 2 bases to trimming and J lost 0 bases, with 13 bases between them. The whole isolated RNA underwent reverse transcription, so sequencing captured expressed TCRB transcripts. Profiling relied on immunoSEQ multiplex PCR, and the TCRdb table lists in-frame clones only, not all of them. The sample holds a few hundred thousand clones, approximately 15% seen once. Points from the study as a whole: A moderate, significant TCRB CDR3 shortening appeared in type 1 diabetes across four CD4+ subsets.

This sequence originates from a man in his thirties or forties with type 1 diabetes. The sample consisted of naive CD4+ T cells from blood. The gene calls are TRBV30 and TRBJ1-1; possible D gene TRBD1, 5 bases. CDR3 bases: TGTGCCTGGAGTCTCTCAGGGACTCTGAACACTGAAGCTTTCTTT. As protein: CAWSLSGTLNTEAFF.